The 30 T cell receptor beta chains given below trace back to one sample, sequenced in a study of T cells in Graves' hyperthyroidism and ophthalmopathy (dated by TCRdb to the late 2010s). Library creation used multiplex PCR. TCRdb lists the instrument as Illumina HiSeq 2000. The TCR beta CDR3 regions were amplified from RNA transcripts. The first round of RT-PCR for the TCR CDR3 was performed with the HTBI primer set and the Qiagen OneStep RT-PCR kit. The public sequencing data were trimmed at Q25 with fastp and processed into clonotypes with MiXCR by TCRdb, which kept only in-frame beta chains. CDR3 protein sequences are deduplicated, and each keeps its most common genes and DNA. This sample gives 500,000 to 800,000 distinct CDR3 sequences in total; more than 14% of them show up just once. Clones ranked in the top ten supply approximately 12% of the sample. Sequenced sample: blood. Receptors originate from a woman aged 45-59 years with Graves' ophthalmopathy.

This clonotype showed up many times. The chain uses TRBV29-1 and TRBJ2-1, with TRBD2 identical over 7 bases. This CDR3 has 12 amino acids. In germline, CDR1 is SQVTM, CDR2 ANQGSEA. V trimming: 6 bases; J trimming: 6 bases; junction bases outside the gene matches: 5. CDR3 amino acids: CSVRELVNEQFF. Here the CDR3 DNA reads TGCAGCGTGCGGGAGTTGGTCAATGAGCAGTTCTTC.

There are a few counts of this clonotype. The rearrangement uses TRBV6-1 and TRBJ1-3, with a tentative D call TRBD1 (6 bases). This CDR3 comprises 14 residues. Germline V gene data show CDR1 as MNHNS and CDR2 as SASEGT. Trimming removed 9 bases at V and 4 bases at J, with 16 bases between. As DNA, the CDR3 is TGTGCCAGTAGCCCCCCAGGGACAGGAAACACCATATATTTT. Its translation is CASSPPGTGNTIYF.

This clonotype was seen ten or more times. The chain is built from TRBV7-9 and TRBJ2-5; the D is unclear. The CDR3 sequence is 17 residues long. CDR1 and CDR2 (germline): SEHNR, FQNEAQ (reference sequence). Trimming pared 4 bases from V and 2 bases from J, leaving 20 bases between. The DNA for the CDR3 is TGTGCCAGCAGCTCCTCCCCGTTTGGACGAAAGCAAGAGACCCAGTACTTC. Its protein product is CASSSSPFGRKQETQYF. The entire variable domain, with the rest obtained from reference TRBV7-9 and TRBJ2-5, is as follows: DTGVSQNPRHKITKRGQNVTFRCDPISEHNRLYWYRQTLGQGPEFLTYFQNEAQLEKSRLLSDRFSAERPKGSFSTLEIQRTEQGDSAMYLCASSSSPFGRKQETQYFGPGTRLLVL.

The chain joins TRBV20-1 to TRBJ2-3, with 10 bases aligning to TRBD2. V shed 6 bases, J shed 2 bases, and the junction held 8 bases outside the gene matches. Germline-derived CDR1 and CDR2 are DFQATT and SNEGSKA (reference sequence). The CDR3 length is 15 residues. In nucleotides, the CDR3 is TGCAGTGCCAACAGCGGGAGGGGCAACACAGATACGCAGTATTTT. It encodes CSANSGRGNTDTQYF.

The V and J genes are TRBV27 and TRBJ1-1; the match to TRBD1 covers 7 bases. Looked up from germline, CDR1 is MNHEY and CDR2 is SMNVEV (reference sequence). CDR3 length equals 16 residues. V dropped 7 bases and J dropped 0; count of bases not matched to a gene: 11. The CDR3 DNA is TGTGCCAGCAAAACAACAGGGGCAGCCATGAACACTGAAGCTTTCTTT. Amino acids: CASKTTGAAMNTEAFF.

V is TRBV4-3 and J is TRBJ1-2; 8 nucleotides agree with TRBD1. CDR3 length: 14 amino acids. The V segment lost 7 bases and the J segment 8 bases; nucleotides outside the gene matches: 12. Germline assignment: CDR1 LGHNA and CDR2 YSLEER. This CDR3 reads CASTIDRGSVGYTF. CDR3 nucleotide sequence: TGCGCCAGCACGATTGACAGGGGATCGGTCGGCTACACCTTC.

In this sample, this clonotype turned up a few times. The chain joins TRBV20-1 to TRBJ2-5; perhaps TRBD1 as D (6 bases). This CDR3 spans 12 amino acids. The V gene's germline CDR1 is DFQATT and CDR2 SNEGSKA (reference sequence). Trimming removed 6 bases at V and 5 bases at J, with 13 bases between. DNA of the CDR3: TGCAGTGCAAACCGGGACACCGAGACCCAGTACTTC. Protein product: CSANRDTETQYF.

The chain is built from TRBV20-1 and TRBJ1-4, with 7 bases matching TRBD1. The ends lost 0 bases at V and 5 bases at J; junction bases unmatched: 6. The V gene's germline CDR1 is DFQATT and CDR2 SNEGSKA (reference sequence). This CDR3 is built from 15 residues. CDR3 in DNA: TGCAGTGCTAGAGATTTTCGACAGGGAAATGAAAAACTGTTTTTT. It yields the protein CSARDFRQGNEKLFF.

This clonotype was found many times. This chain links TRBV11-3 with TRBJ2-3, with a weak D call TRBD2 (6 bases). The germline gives CDR1 SGHNT, CDR2 YENEEA. V lost 0 bases and J lost 6, with 19 bases in between. There are 17 residues in the CDR3. The CDR3 DNA reads as TGTGCCAGCAGCTTAGACGAGACTAGAAGCGGAGTGGATACGCAGTATTTT. It specifies CASSLDETRSGVDTQYF.

This clonotype was counted many times. The chain carries TRBV2 and TRBJ2-2; no clear D gene. Per the germline V gene, CDR1 is SNHLY and CDR2 is FYNNEI. This CDR3 region has 14 residues. V was clipped by 7 bases and J by 5 bases, with 14 bases between them. The CDR3 region is CASIPVKQTGELFF. The DNA of the CDR3 is TGTGCCAGCATCCCTGTCAAACAAACCGGGGAGCTGTTTTTT.

A word on this clonotype: A read error may account for a junction end that differs from germline. V and J are TRBV24-1 and TRBJ2-5; D remains ambiguous. This CDR3 comprises 12 residues. CDR1 KGHDR and CDR2 SFDVKD come from the germline V gene. CDR3 amino acids: CPTRGRQETQYF. CDR3 DNA sequence: TGTCCCACCAGAGGACGGCAAGAGACCCAGTACTTC.

The sample holds a few counts of this clonotype. The rearrangement uses TRBV12-3 or TRBV12-4 and TRBJ1-3, with no clear D. Trimming shortened V by 0 bases and J by 0 bases, and 12 bases separated the two germline ends. The CDR3 is made up of 17 amino acids. The CDR3 spells CASSLAPGGRSGNTIYF. DNA of the CDR3: TGTGCCAGCAGTTTAGCGCCAGGAGGGCGCTCTGGAAACACCATATATTTT.

This clonotype was found many times. The CDR3 reads CSARSGLIYEQYF. Here the CDR3 DNA reads TGCAGTGCAAGATCGGGACTTATATACGAGCAGTACTTC. The J gene is TRBJ2-7, the V gene TRBV20-1; tentatively, D is TRBD2 (6 bases). Deletions cut 6 bases from V and 4 bases from J, with 16 bases between. Germline values: CDR1 DFQATT, CDR2 SNEGSKA (reference sequence). This CDR3 has 13 residues.

As regards this clonotype: A read error is possible here, since a much larger clone lies one base away. This rearrangement joins TRBV30 to TRBJ1-5, with D tentatively TRBD1 (5 bases). Germline V gives CDR1 GTSNPN, CDR2 SVGIG (reference sequence). V was pared by 5 bases and J by 1 base, with 21 bases between. The CDR3 is 17 residues long. DNA of the CDR3: TGTGCCTGGGGGGCTGGCAGGCCCTATCGGAGCAATCAGCCCCAGCATTTT. Translation: CAWGAGRPYRSNQPQHF. Full variable domain (missing parts from reference TRBV30 and TRBJ1-5): SQTIHQWPATLVQPVGSPLSLECTVEGTSNPNLYWYRQAAGRGLQLLFYSVGIGQISSEVPQNLSASRPQDRQFILSSKKLLLSDSGFYLCAWGAGRPYRSNQPQHFGDGTRLSIL.

This clonotype has more than one count but fewer than ten. The J gene is TRBJ2-5, the V gene TRBV6-9, with D possibly being TRBD2 (6 bases). The CDR3 loop spans 15 amino acids. Germline V gene sequence: CDR1 MNHGY, CDR2 SVAAGI. V lost 5 bases, J lost 4 bases, and 17 bases lay in between. CDR3: CASSNLGGAGETQYF. The CDR3, as DNA: TGTGCCAGCAGTAACCTGGGGGGTGCTGGAGAGACCCAGTACTTC.

This clonotype has a count of ten or more. This chain connects TRBV27 to TRBJ2-5, with TRBD2 matching 10 bases. CDR3 length: 18 amino acids. V lost 2 bases and J lost 7; bases outside the gene matches: 16. Germline-derived CDR1 and CDR2 are MNHEY and SMNVEV (reference sequence). For the CDR3, the DNA is TGTGCCAGCAGTTTACGCCTCCGGGCTAGCGGGAGTGGTGTGACCCAGTACTTC. Translation: CASSLRLRASGSGVTQYF.

The CDR3 here is CASSRGTGLGQPQHF. DNA for the CDR3: TGTGCCAGCAGCCGCGGGACAGGGCTGGGACAGCCCCAGCATTTT. The chain is built from TRBV3-1 and TRBJ1-5, with 9 bases fitting TRBD1. Germline-derived CDR1 and CDR2 are LGHDT and YNNKEL (reference sequence). Unmatched junction bases numbered 8, after V lost 4 bases and J lost 7 bases. The CDR3 is made up of 15 amino acids.

This clonotype has just a few counts. The V call is TRBV19, the J call TRBJ1-2, with TRBD1 matching over 9 bases. The CDR3 totals 15 residues. Germline loops: CDR1 LNHDA, CDR2 SQIVND (reference sequence). V shed 7 bases, J shed 2 bases, and the junction held 8 bases outside the gene matches. CDR3 amino acids: CASTTNRGLNYGYTF. DNA of the CDR3: TGTGCCAGTACTACAAACAGGGGGCTGAACTATGGCTACACCTTC.

In this sample, this clonotype turned up many times. The V gene is TRBV27, the J gene TRBJ2-5; 7 nucleotides line up with TRBD2. The junction had 8 bases not matched to a gene; V was cut back by 6 bases and J by 1 base. This CDR3 is 15 amino acids long. Germline V gives CDR1 MNHEY, CDR2 SMNVEV (reference sequence). CDR3 amino acids: CASRDHRGVQETQYF. Written as DNA, the CDR3 is TGTGCCAGCAGAGACCACCGGGGGGTCCAAGAGACCCAGTACTTC.

This clonotype was picked up many times. The chain joins TRBV20-1 to TRBJ2-1; D perhaps matches TRBD2 (5 bases). CDR3 length equals 12 residues. Per germline, CDR1 DFQATT and CDR2 SNEGSKA (reference sequence). V lost 6 bases to trimming and J lost 8 bases, with 14 bases between them. The CDR3 sequence is CSAPQRLDEQFF. The CDR3, as DNA: TGCAGTGCCCCCCAGCGGTTGGATGAGCAGTTCTTC.

Comment on this clonotype: An end of the junction does not agree with germline; a read error may underlie this. This chain links TRBV6-1 with TRBJ2-7; a weak D match, TRBD2 (6 bases). The CDR3 contains 15 residues. CDR1 and CDR2 from the germline V gene are MNHNS and SASEGT. The CDR3 DNA reads as TGTGCCAGCATTGAAGGACTAACCGGTTCGGAAGAGCAGTACTTC. This gives the protein CASIEGLTGSEEQYF.

This clonotype was counted many times. The V gene is TRBV7-2, the J gene TRBJ2-7; a possible D gene is TRBD2 (5 bases). With 1 base removed from V and 5 bases from J, the gap between germline ends came to 15 bases. This CDR3 is 15 amino acids long. CDR1 is SGHTA and CDR2 is FQGNSA in the germline V gene. CDR3: CASSLVGSVKDEQYF. The DNA of the CDR3 is TGTGCCAGCAGCTTAGTGGGTAGCGTTAAGGACGAGCAGTACTTC.

This clonotype was detected ten times or more. The chain has TRBV20-1 and TRBJ2-7; D is possibly TRBD2 (5 bases). Germline loops: CDR1 DFQATT, CDR2 SNEGSKA (reference sequence). CDR3 length: 14 residues. Trimming removed 3 bases from V and 4 bases from J, with 16 bases in between. The DNA of the CDR3 is TGCAGTGCTAGCCACCCGGCGCCGGGGTACGAGCAGTACTTC. It translates to CSASHPAPGYEQYF.

The CDR3 region is CASKEGRGLSWDTEAFF. The CDR3 DNA reads as TGTGCCAGTAAGGAAGGCAGGGGTTTATCATGGGACACTGAAGCTTTCTTT. The V call is TRBV19, the J call TRBJ1-1; tentative D call: TRBD1 (6 bases). The ends were cut back, 7 bases at V and 3 bases at J, with 24 bases in the middle. The CDR3 consists of 17 residues. CDR1 is LNHDA, CDR2 SQIVND, per germline (reference sequence).

The sample holds a few counts of this clonotype. The V call is TRBV10-3, the J call TRBJ1-1; D unclear. The CDR3 runs to 12 residues. Looked up from germline, CDR1 is ENHRY and CDR2 is SYGVKD. V lost 1 base to trimming and J lost 11 bases, with 11 bases between them. This chain's CDR3 is CAISEFREHAFF. The CDR3 DNA sequence: TGTGCCATCAGTGAGTTTCGGGAACACGCTTTCTTT.

This clonotype was seen ten or more times. V and J are TRBV7-2 and TRBJ2-1; no definite D call. The germline V gene encodes CDR1 SGHTA and CDR2 FQGNSA. V was cut by 5 bases and J by 8 bases, with 10 bases left in between. This CDR3 has 12 amino acids. The CDR3 reads CASSVDVYEQFF. In nucleotides, the CDR3 is TGTGCCAGCAGCGTAGACGTCTATGAGCAGTTCTTC. Based on the CDR3 plus reference TRBV7-2 and TRBJ2-1, the full variable domain is GAGVSQSPSNKVTEKGKDVELRCDPISGHTALYWYRQSLGQGLEFLIYFQGNSAPDKSGLPSDRFSAERTGGSVSTLTIQRTQQEDSAVYLCASSVDVYEQFFGPGTRLTVL.

This clonotype was picked up a small number of times. The V gene is TRBV7-3, the J gene TRBJ2-1; 8 bases line up with TRBD2. J was trimmed by 12 bases and V by 2 bases; bases with no gene match: 12. This CDR3 has 15 amino acids. Germline assignment: CDR1 SGHTA and CDR2 FQGTGA. CDR3 protein: CASSLGRMSLAGQFF. The DNA for the CDR3 is TGTGCCAGCAGCTTAGGGCGGATGTCTCTAGCGGGGCAGTTCTTC. Based on the CDR3 plus reference TRBV7-3 and TRBJ2-1, the full variable domain is GAGVSQTPSNKVTEKGKYVELRCDPISGHTALYWYRQSLGQGPEFLIYFQGTGAADDSGLPNDRFFAVRPEGSVSTLKIQRTERGDSAVYLCASSLGRMSLAGQFFGPGTRLTVL.

The V gene is TRBV7-9, the J gene TRBJ1-6; 8 bases agree with TRBD1. Germline V lookup: CDR1 SEHNR, CDR2 FQNEAQ (reference sequence). V shed 4 bases, J shed 5 bases, and the junction held 7 bases outside the gene matches. This CDR3 spans 16 amino acids. Here the CDR3 DNA reads TGTGCCAGCAGCTCACCGGGACAGGAGAATAATTCACCCCTCCACTTT. Its translation is CASSSPGQENNSPLHF.

This clonotype appeared a few times. The chain recombines TRBV4-2 with TRBJ1-5; weak D call: TRBD1 (5 bases). The CDR3 sequence is 15 residues long. Trimming left V 2 bases short and J 5 bases short, with 13 bases between. CDR1 LGHNA and CDR2 YNFKEQ come from the germline V gene. The CDR3 sequence is CASSQTLQGHQPQHF. In DNA form, the CDR3 reads TGTGCCAGCAGCCAAACCCTGCAGGGACATCAGCCCCAGCATTTT.

This clonotype was counted many times. The chain employs TRBV29-1 and TRBJ2-3; D is possibly TRBD2 (6 bases). V lost 6 bases, J lost 1 base, and 14 bases lay in between. CDR3 length equals 14 residues. Germline V gives CDR1 SQVTM, CDR2 ANQGSEA. This CDR3 is CSVTGTPRTDTQYF. The CDR3 DNA is TGCAGCGTGACCGGGACTCCCCGCACAGATACGCAGTATTTT.